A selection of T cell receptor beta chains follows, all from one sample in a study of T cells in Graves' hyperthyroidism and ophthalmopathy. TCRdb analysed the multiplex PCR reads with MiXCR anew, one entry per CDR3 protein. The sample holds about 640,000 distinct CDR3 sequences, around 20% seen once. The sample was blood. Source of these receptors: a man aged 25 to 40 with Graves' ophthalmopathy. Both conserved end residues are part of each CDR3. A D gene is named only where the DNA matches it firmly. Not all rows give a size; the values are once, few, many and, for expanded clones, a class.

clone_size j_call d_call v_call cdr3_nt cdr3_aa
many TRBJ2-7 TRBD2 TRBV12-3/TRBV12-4 TGTGCCAGCAGTTTAGGGCTGACGGGAGGGCCTTACGAGCAGTACTTC CASSLGLTGGPYEQYF
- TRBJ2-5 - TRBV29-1 TGCAGCGTTGAAGCTCTGCAAGAGACCCAGTACTTC CSVEALQETQYF
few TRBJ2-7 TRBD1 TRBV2 TGTGCCAGCAGCGAAACAGGGGTCGAGCAGTACTTC CASSETGVEQYF
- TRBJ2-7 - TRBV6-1 TGTGCCAGCACAGCGACTCACACGGGCTCCTACGAGCAGTACTTC CASTATHTGSYEQYF
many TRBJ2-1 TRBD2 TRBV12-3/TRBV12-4 TGTGCCAGCAGTCACCGACTAGCGGGTGACTACAATGAGCAGTTCTTC CASSHRLAGDYNEQFF
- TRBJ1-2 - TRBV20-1 TGCAGTGCTAACGGACAGAAAAGCTATGGCTACACCTTC CSANGQKSYGYTF
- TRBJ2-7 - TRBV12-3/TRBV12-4 TGTGCCAGCAGTTTTGCTTCCTACGAGCAGTACTTC CASSFASYEQYF
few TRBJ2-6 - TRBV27 TGTGCCAGCAGCCCTTACTCTGGGGCCAACGTCCTGACTTTC CASSPYSGANVLTF
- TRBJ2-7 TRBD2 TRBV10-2 TGCGCCACCAGAAAGGTAGCGGGGGGTAGCTCCTACGAGCAGTACTTC CATRKVAGGSSYEQYF
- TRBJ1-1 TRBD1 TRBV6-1 TGTGCCAGCGGTCGAACAGGGGCCCTGAACACTGAAGCTTTCTTT CASGRTGALNTEAFF
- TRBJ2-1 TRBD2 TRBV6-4 TGTGCCAGCAGTGACTCATCCGTGGGGACTAGCGGAGGCAATGAGCAGTTCTTC CASSDSSVGTSGGNEQFF
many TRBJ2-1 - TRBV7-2 TGTGCCAGCAGTCGAACGTGGAGTGAGCAGTTCTTC CASSRTWSEQFF
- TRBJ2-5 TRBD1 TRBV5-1 TGTGCCAGCAGCGATGGACAGGGGCTCTCTGAGACCCAGTACTTC CASSDGQGLSETQYF
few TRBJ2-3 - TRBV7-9 TGTGCCAGCAGCTTAGGAGGGGGTGGTAGCAGAGATACGCAGTATTTT CASSLGGGGSRDTQYF
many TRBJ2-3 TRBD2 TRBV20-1 TGCAGTGTCCAGACTAGCGGGAGATCGGGGTCGACAGATACGCAGTATTTT CSVQTSGRSGSTDTQYF
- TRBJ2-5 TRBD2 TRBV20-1 TGCAGTGCTAGGGGGAGGGGACAGTACTTC CSARGRGQYF
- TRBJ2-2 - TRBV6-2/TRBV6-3 TGTGCCAGCAGTTGGGGAGGGGGAGGATTCGGCGGGGAGCTGTTTTTT CASSWGGGGFGGELFF
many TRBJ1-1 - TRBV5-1 TGCGCCAGCAGCCCAAATTCGTGGTTAAACACTGAAGCTTTCTTT CASSPNSWLNTEAFF
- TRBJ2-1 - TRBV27 TGTGCCAGCAGTTCCCCGTTGACTGAGCCAGATTACAATGAGCAGTTCTTC CASSSPLTEPDYNEQFF
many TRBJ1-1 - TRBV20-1 TGCAGTGCTAGAGACCCGGACAGCCTTTCTATGAACACTGAAGCTTTCTTT CSARDPDSLSMNTEAFF
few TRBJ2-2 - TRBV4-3 TGCGCCAGCAGCCACAGAACCGGAACCGGGGAGCTGTTTTTT CASSHRTGTGELFF
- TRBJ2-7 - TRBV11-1 TGTGCCAGCTCCCCTCTCGGGCCCCATAAAATCTACGAGCAGTACTTC CASSPLGPHKIYEQYF
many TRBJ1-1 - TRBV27 TGTGCCAGCAGTTTATCGCTCAGGACAGTTGAAGCTTTCTTT CASSLSLRTVEAFF
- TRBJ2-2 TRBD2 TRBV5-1 TGCGCCAGCAGCTTGCCGCGGGGGGATACGAACACCGGGGAGCTGTTTTTT CASSLPRGDTNTGELFF
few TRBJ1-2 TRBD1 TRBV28 TGTGCCAGCGCTTCGGTTAGGACAGGGGCCTATGGCTACACCTTC CASASVRTGAYGYTF
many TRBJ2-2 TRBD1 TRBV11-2 TGTGCCAGCAGCCGACAGGGGGGCACCGGGGAGCTGTTTTTT CASSRQGGTGELFF
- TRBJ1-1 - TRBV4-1 TGCGCCAGCAGCCAAGTCATAGCCCCCCGGCGGGCTGTAATTGTAGCTTTCTTT CASSQVIAPRRAVIVAFF
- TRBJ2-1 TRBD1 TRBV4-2 TGTGCCAGCAGCCAAGATCCGGGACAGGGGAGCAATGAGCAGTTCTTC CASSQDPGQGSNEQFF
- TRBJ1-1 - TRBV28 TGTGCCAGCAGTTTTCCAGGGGTGGGCGGAGCTTTCTTT CASSFPGVGGAFF
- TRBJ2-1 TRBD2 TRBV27 TGTGCCGGCATAGGGCTAGCGGGAGATGAGCAGTTCTTC CAGIGLAGDEQFF
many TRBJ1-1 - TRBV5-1 TGCGCCAGCAGCTTGGAGGGCGCGAGCACTGAAGCTTTCTTT CASSLEGASTEAFF
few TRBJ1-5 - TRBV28 TGTGCCAGCACCGAGGGTGTACAGCCCCAGCATTTT CASTEGVQPQHF
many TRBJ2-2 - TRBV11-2 TGTGCCAGCAGCCTGGAGGCAGGGGAGCTGTTTTTT CASSLEAGELFF
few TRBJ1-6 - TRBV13 TGTGCCAGCAGCTTCTACGGGGATCTGGATTCACCCCTCCACTTT CASSFYGDLDSPLHF
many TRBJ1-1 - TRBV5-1 TGCGCCAGCAGCTTGGACAGGGTATGGAACACTGAAGCTTTCTTT CASSLDRVWNTEAFF
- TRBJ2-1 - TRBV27 TGTGCCAGCAGTTCGGTGCGGGACACCTACAATGAGCAGTTCTTC CASSSVRDTYNEQFF
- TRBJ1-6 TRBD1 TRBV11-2 TGTGCCAGCAGTGGTACCGGGACAGGGGGTTCACCCCTCCACTTT CASSGTGTGGSPLHF
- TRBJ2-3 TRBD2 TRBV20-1 TGCAGTGCTAGAGATGTTAGCGGGAGCCCAGATACGCAGTATTTT CSARDVSGSPDTQYF
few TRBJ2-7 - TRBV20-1 TGCAGTGCTAGAGGGGGGCCCCAGTACGAGCAGTACTTC CSARGGPQYEQYF
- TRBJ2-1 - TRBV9 TGTGCCAGCAACCCCGGGGCAGGGGAATACAATGAGCAGTTCTTC CASNPGAGEYNEQFF
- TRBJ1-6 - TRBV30 TGTGCCTGGAGTGCTCCGGGGGCGGGGGATTCACCCCTCCACTTT CAWSAPGAGDSPLHF
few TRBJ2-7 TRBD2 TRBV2 TGTGCCAGCACCGGGACTAGCGGGATATACGAGCAGTACTTC CASTGTSGIYEQYF
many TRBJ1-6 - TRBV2 TGTGCCAGCAGTCCCGTTCTCTCCTATAATTCACCCCTCCACTTT CASSPVLSYNSPLHF
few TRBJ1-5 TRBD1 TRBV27 TGTGCCAGCAGTTTTGGACAGGCCCCCAATCAGCCCCCGCATTTT CASSFGQAPNQPPHF
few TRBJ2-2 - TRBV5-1 TGCGCCAGCAGCGGGATGGACAGAGACGGCACCGGGGAGCTGTTTTTT CASSGMDRDGTGELFF
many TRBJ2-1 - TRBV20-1 TGCAGTGCAGGGGACTACAATGAGCAGTTCTTC CSAGDYNEQFF
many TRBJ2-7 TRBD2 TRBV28 TGTGCCATCCAGTTCCCAAGCGGGAGGGGATACGAGCAGTACTTC CAIQFPSGRGYEQYF
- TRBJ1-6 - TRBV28 TGTGCCAGCAGTCTAACCCCCCCAGGGGTCGGGGATTCACCCCTCCACTTT CASSLTPPGVGDSPLHF
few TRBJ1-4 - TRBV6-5 TGTGCCAGCAGTTACTCCTACCGAACAGGGCAACGGGAAAAACTGTTTTTT CASSYSYRTGQREKLFF
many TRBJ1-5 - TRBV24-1 TGTGCCACCAGTGGACTGACAAGCAATCAGCCCCAGCATTTT CATSGLTSNQPQHF
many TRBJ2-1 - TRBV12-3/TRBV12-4 TGTGCCAGCAAGGGGCGGGCTCCAGGGGATCTCAGGAGACACCGGGACAATGAGCAGTTCTTC CASKGRAPGDLRRHRDNEQFF
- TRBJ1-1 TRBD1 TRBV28 TGTGCCAGCAGTCCAGGACAGGGTTTGACTGAAGCTTTCTTT CASSPGQGLTEAFF
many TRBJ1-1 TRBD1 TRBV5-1 TGCGCCAGCAGCTCGGCGGACAGGGACTGGGATAGAGCTTTCTTT CASSSADRDWDRAFF